The sequence of this T cell receptor beta chain was determined in a study of identical twins. With V trimmed by 2 bases and J by 6 bases, 1 base remained unmatched. CDR1 is MNHEY, CDR2 SVGAGI, per germline. The CDR3 has 15 residues. MiXCR, run by TCRdb on the 5' RACE reads, gives a single entry per CDR3 protein. Seen here are 1.5 million or so distinct CDR3 sequences, about 32% observed once, and the top ten hold less than 0.35%. Donors were all healthy Caucasians. Sample: cord blood. This sequence originates from a newborn girl in good health. The chain combines TRBV6-5 with TRBJ2-1, with 13 nucleotides matching TRBD2. CDR3 nucleotides: TGTGCCAGCAGTTACACTAGCGGGAGGGCCAATGAGCAGTTCTTC. Translation gives CASSYTSGRANEQFF.